This T cell receptor (beta chain) appears in the sequencing data of a study of shared clonotypes between healthy human individuals. Notes on this clone: Its antigen is not known.

Trimming left V 0 bases short and J 2 bases short, with 23 bases between. This CDR3 spans 19 amino acids. CDR1 is LGHNA and CDR2 is YNFKEQ in the germline V gene. TCRdb keeps only in-frame clones here, not all; method: immunoSEQ multiplex PCR. The table records approximately 2.1 million clones, 90% to 95% of them present only once. Whole-study results and caveats: For naive CD4 cells, 4% to 5% of clonotypes were shared across a handful of donors.

Investigators divided CD4+ cells into CD45RA+ naive and CD45RA-negative memory subsets. The chain links TRBV4-2 to TRBJ2-7; D perhaps matches TRBD2 (6 bases). The TCR sequence derives from a man in his late teens or twenties in good health. Some clones in this sample may be carry-over from other donors' samples. The material sequenced was naive CD4+ T cells from PBMCs. Subset specified: CD45RA+ positively selected. CDR3 amino acids: CASSQDRETYSGPTYEQYF. In DNA form, the CDR3 reads TGTGCCAGCAGCCAAGATCGGGAGACATATAGCGGTCCTACCTACGAGCAGTACTTC.